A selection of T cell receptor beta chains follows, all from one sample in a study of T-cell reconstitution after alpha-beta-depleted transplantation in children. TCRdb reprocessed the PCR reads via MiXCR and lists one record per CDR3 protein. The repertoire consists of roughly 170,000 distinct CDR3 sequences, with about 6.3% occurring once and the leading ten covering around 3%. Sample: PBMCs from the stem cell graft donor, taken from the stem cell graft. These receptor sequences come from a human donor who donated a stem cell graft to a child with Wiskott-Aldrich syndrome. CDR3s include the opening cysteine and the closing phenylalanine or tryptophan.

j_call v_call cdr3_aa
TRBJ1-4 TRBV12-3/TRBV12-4 CASSPGRGRVVEKLFF
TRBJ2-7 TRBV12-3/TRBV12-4 CASSSRQGIVVREQYF
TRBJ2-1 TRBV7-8 CASSFWVGRPNFNEQFF
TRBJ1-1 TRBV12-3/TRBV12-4 CASSLRNRMNTEAFF
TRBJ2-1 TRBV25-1 CASSERYGEQFF
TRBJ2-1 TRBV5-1 CASSLAGGGRSYNEQFF
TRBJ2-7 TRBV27 CASSLWPSRLGEQYF
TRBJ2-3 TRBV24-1 CATSDPDPSTDTQYF
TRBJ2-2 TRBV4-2 CASSQDRGGQVTHTGELFF
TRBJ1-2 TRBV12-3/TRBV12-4 CASSGTPTYGYTF
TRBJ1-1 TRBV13 CASTLGANTEAFF
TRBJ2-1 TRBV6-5 CASNPSSSYNEQFF
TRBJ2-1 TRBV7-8 CASSKELPGWGEQFF
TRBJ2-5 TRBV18 CASSPRAAGETQYF
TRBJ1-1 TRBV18 CASSPNPGQIGTEAFF
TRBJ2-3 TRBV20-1 CSARAFFGTDTQYF